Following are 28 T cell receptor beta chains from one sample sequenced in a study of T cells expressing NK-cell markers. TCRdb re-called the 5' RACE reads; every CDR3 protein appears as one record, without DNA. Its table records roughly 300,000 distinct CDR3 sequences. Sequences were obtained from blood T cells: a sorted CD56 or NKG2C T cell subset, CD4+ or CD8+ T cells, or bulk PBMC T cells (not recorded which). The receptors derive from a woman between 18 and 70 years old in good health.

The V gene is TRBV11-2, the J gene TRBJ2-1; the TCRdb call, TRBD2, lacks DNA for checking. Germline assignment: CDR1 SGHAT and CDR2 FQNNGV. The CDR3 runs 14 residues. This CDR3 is CASTPPRSYNEQFF.

Here the CDR3 reads CSERGGSTSGSGSSYNEQFF. This rearrangement joins TRBV20-1 to TRBJ2-1; absent DNA, TCRdb's TRBD2 call cannot be checked. The CDR3 has 20 amino acids. Looked up from germline, CDR1 is DFQATT and CDR2 is SNEGSKA (reference sequence).

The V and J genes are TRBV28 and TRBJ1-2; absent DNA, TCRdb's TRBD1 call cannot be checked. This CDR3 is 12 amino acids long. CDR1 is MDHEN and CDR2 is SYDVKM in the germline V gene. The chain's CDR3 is CASKGQFWGYTF.

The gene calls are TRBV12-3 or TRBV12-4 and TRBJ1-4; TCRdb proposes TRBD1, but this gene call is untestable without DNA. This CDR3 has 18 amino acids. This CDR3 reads CASSPERDRGRLREKLFF.

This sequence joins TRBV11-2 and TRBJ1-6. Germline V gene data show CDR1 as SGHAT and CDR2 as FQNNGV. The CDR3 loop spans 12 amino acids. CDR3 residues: CASSLMNSPLHF.

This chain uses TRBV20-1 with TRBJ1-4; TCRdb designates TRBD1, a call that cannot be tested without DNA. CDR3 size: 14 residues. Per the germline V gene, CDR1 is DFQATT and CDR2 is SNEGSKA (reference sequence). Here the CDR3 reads CSAERQGGNEKLFF.

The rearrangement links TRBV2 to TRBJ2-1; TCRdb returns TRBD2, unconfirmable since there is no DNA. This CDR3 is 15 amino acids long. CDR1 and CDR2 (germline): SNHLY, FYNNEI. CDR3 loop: CASSSSGGRYNEQFF.

The CDR3 loop reads CASTGDSNQPQHF. This chain connects TRBV2 to TRBJ1-5; there is no DNA to check the TCRdb D call of TRBD1. Germline CDR1 SNHLY, CDR2 FYNNEI. CDR3 length: 13 residues.

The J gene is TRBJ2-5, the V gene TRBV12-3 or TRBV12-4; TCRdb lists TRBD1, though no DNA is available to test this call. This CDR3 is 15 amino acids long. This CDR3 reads CASSLGDRGSETQYF.

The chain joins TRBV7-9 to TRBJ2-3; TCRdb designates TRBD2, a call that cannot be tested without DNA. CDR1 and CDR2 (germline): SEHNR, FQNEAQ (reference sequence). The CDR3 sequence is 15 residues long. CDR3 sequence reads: CASSPRGGRADTQYF.

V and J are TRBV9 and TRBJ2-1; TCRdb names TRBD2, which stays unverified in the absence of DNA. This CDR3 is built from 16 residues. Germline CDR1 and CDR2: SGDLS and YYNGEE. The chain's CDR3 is CASSPQGTSGGNEQFF.

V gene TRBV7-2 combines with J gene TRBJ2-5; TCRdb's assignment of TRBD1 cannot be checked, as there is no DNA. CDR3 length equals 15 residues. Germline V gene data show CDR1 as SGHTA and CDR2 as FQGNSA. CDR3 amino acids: CASSPRQDPQETQYF.

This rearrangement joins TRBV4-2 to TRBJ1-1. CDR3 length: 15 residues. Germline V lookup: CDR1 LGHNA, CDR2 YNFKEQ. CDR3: CASSQDSARRTEAFF.

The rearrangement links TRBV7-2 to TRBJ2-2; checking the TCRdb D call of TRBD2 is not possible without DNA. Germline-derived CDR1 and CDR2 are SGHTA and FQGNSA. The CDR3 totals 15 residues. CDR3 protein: CASSLVAGGTGELFF.

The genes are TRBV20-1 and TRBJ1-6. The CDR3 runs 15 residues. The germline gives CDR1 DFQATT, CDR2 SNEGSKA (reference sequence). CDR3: CSARDGSSYNSPLHF.

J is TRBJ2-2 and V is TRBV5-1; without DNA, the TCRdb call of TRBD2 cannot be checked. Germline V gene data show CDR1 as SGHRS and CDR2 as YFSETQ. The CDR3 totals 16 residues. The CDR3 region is CASSLALAGGPGELFF.

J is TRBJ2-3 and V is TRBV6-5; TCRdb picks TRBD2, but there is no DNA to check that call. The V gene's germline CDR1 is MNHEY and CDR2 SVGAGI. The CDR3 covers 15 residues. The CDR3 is CASSYEAGGGDTQYF.

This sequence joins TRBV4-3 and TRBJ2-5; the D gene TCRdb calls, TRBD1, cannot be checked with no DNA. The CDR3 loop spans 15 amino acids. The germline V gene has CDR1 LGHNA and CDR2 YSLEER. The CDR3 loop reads CASSQGGQWVETQYF.

The CDR3 reads CASSSPVRTGGTSYEQYF. V and J are TRBV11-1 and TRBJ2-7; the D call of TRBD1 rests on TCRdb alone, since no DNA is present to check it. The CDR3 contains 18 residues. Germline V gene data show CDR1 as SGHAT and CDR2 as FQDESV (reference sequence).

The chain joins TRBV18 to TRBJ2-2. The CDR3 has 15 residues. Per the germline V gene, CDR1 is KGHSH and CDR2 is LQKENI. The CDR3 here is CASSPRPGNTGELFF. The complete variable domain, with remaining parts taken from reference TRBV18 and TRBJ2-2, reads NAGVMQNPRHLVRRRGQEARLRCSPMKGHSHVYWYRQLPEEGLKFMVYLQKENIIDESGMPKERFSAEFPKEGPSILRIQQVVRGDSAAYFCASSPRPGNTGELFFGEGSRLTVL.

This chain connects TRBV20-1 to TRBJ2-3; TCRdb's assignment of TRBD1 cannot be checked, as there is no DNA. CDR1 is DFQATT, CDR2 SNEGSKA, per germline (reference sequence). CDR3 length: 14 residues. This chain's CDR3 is CSASLARYTDTQYF.

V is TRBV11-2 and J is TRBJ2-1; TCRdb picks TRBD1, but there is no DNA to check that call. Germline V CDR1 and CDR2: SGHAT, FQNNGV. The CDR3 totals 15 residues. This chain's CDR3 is CASSLDVGVGTEQFF.

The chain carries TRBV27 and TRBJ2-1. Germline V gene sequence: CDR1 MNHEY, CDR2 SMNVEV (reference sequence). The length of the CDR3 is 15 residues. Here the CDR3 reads CASSLGVGSYNGQFF.

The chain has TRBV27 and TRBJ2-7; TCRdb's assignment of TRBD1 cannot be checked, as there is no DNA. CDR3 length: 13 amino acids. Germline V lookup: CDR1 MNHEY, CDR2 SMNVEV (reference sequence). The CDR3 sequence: CASSTGTGGEQYF.

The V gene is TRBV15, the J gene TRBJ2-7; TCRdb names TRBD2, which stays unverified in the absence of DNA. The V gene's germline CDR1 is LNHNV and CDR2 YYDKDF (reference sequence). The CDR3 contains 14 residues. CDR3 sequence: CATSAGTSVSEQYF.

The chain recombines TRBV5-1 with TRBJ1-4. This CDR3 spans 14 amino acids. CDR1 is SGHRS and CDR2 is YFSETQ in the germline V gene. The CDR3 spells CASSPLRGNEKLFF.

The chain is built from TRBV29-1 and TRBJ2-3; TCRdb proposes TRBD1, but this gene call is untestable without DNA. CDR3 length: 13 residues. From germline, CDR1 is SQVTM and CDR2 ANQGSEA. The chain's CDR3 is CSVDGPGGYTQYF.

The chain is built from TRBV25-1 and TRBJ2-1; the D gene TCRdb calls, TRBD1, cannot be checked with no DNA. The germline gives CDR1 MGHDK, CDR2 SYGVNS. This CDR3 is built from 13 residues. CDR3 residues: CASSESGTPIQFF.